Listed below are T cell receptor beta chains from one sample, sequenced in a study of CD8+ T cells in alopecia areata. Repertoires were generated with immunoSEQ multiplex PCR, while TCRdb's copy carries only in-frame clones and drops some. The sample consists of hundreds of thousands of clones, roughly 69% of them appearing once. The sequences come from CD4+ T cells sorted from blood, collected at week 0. The source of these receptors is a human donor with alopecia areata. Each CDR3 is given with its conserved first and last residue. Fields, in order: clone size, V gene, J gene, D gene, CDR3 DNA, CDR3 protein. A D gene is named only where the DNA matches it firmly. Clone sizes are given selectively: once, few, many, or a class where the clone is expanded.

>NA|TRBV2|TRBJ2-6|NA
TGTGCCAGCCATTTTATCTCTGGGGCCAACGTCCTGACTTTC
CASHFISGANVLTF
>NA|TRBV4-2|TRBJ2-3|NA
TGTGCCAGCAGCCAAGATTCGATGAGCACAGATACGCAGTATTTT
CASSQDSMSTDTQYF
>NA|TRBV6-1|TRBJ2-5|TRBD1
TGTGCCAGCAGGGAAGACAGGGGGCGAATGGAGACCCAGTACTTC
CASREDRGRMETQYF
>NA|TRBV6-5|TRBJ1-1|NA
TGTGCCAGCAGGGGGATGATCACCACTGAAGCTTTCTTT
CASRGMITTEAFF
>NA|TRBV30|TRBJ1-3|NA
TGTGCCTGGAGTGTAACACTCTCTGGAAACACCATATATTTT
CAWSVTLSGNTIYF
>NA|TRBV7-6|TRBJ2-5|TRBD2
TGTGCCAGCAGCCCTCTGACTAGCGGGTACCAAGAGACCCAGTACTTC
CASSPLTSGYQETQYF
>NA|TRBV29-1|TRBJ2-7|NA
TGCAGCGTTCGCCGGGGCCCCTACGAGCAGTACTTC
CSVRRGPYEQYF
>NA|TRBV30|TRBJ2-5|NA
TGTGCCTGGAGCCTCGGGGGGCTGGAGACCCAGTACTTC
CAWSLGGLETQYF
>once|TRBV18|TRBJ2-1|NA
TGTGCCAGCTCACCACGGGACTCTAGGGGAGTTCAGTTCTTC
CASSPRDSRGVQFF
>NA|TRBV7-1|TRBJ2-3|NA
TGTGCCAGCAGCTTAGTCTCGACAGATACGCAGTATTTT
CASSLVSTDTQYF
>NA|TRBV5-1|TRBJ2-6|NA
TGCGCCAGCAGCTTAGTTAGTTCTGGGGCCAACGTCCTGACTTTC
CASSLVSSGANVLTF
>once|TRBV2|TRBJ2-7|TRBD1
TGTGCCAGCACACAGGGGGCTTCCTACGAGCAGTACTTC
CASTQGASYEQYF
>few|TRBV18|TRBJ1-1|NA
TGTGCCAGCTCGCTAGACACTGAAGCTTTCTTT
CASSLDTEAFF
>NA|TRBV29-1|TRBJ2-2|NA
TGCAGCGTTTTAGCAGGGTACACCGGGGAGCTGTTTTTT
CSVLAGYTGELFF
>NA|TRBV9|TRBJ1-5|NA
TGTGCCAGCAGCCCAGGGGTTGGGCAGCCCCAGCATTTT
CASSPGVGQPQHF
>NA|TRBV9|TRBJ1-1|NA
TGTGCCAGCAGCCCCCACCCCCGGAACACTGAAGCTTTCTTT
CASSPHPRNTEAFF
>few|TRBV5-8|TRBJ2-7|NA
TGTGCCAGCAGCTTGGGCAGAAGCTCCTACGAGCAGTACTTC
CASSLGRSSYEQYF
>few|TRBV6-6|TRBJ2-7|TRBD1
TGTGCCAGCAGCTCGGGACAGACCTACGAGCAGTACTTC
CASSSGQTYEQYF
>medium-sized|TRBV5-6|TRBJ2-6|NA
TGTGCCAGCAGCTACGGACAATCTGGGGCCAACGTCCTGACTTTC
CASSYGQSGANVLTF
>NA|TRBV12-5|TRBJ1-2|NA
TGTGCTAGTGGTTTATTGGGGACAAACTATGGCTACACCTTC
CASGLLGTNYGYTF
>NA|TRBV9|TRBJ1-2|NA
TGTGCCAGCAGCGACGGTACAGGGCATGGCTACACCTTC
CASSDGTGHGYTF